These T cell receptor beta chains were read from a single sample in a study of technical replicates of blood from a few donors. Only in-frame clones appear in the TCRdb table, and some are missing; sequencing was by immunoSEQ multiplex PCR. The top ten clones hold 0.2% to 0.3% of a sample with 76,000 or so clones, 75% to 95% of them seen once. The sample was T cells isolated from PBMCs. These TCRs come from a human donor in good health. The CDR3 runs from the conserved cysteine through the conserved F or W. D genes are given only for firm matches. Clone size, where shown, is once, few, many, or a class for clones that have expanded.

size: once
J: TRBJ2-1
D: -
V: TRBV7-6
CDR3: CASSSRSDEQFF
DNA: TGTGCCAGCAGCTCCCGTTCGGATGAGCAGTTCTTC

size: -
J: TRBJ2-7
D: -
V: TRBV14
CDR3: CASSPFRDTSYEQYF
DNA: TGTGCCAGCAGCCCATTCCGGGACACCTCCTACGAGCAGTACTTC

size: -
J: TRBJ2-2
D: TRBD2
V: TRBV2
CDR3: CASSQTSDTGELFF
DNA: TGTGCCAGCAGCCAGACTAGCGACACCGGGGAGCTGTTTTTT

size: -
J: TRBJ2-2
D: -
V: TRBV6-6
CDR3: CASSPMNTGELFF
DNA: TGTGCCAGCAGTCCCATGAACACCGGGGAGCTGTTTTTT

size: once
J: TRBJ1-5
D: -
V: TRBV4-2
CDR3: CASSQADFQPQHF
DNA: TGTGCCAGCAGCCAAGCCGACTTCCAGCCCCAGCATTTT

size: -
J: TRBJ2-2
D: -
V: TRBV19
CDR3: CASSIVSRGSGELFF
DNA: TGTGCCAGTAGTATAGTTTCAAGGGGTTCCGGGGAGCTGTTTTTT

size: few
J: TRBJ1-4
D: TRBD1
V: TRBV13
CDR3: CASSPWTGKGATNEKLFF
DNA: TGTGCCAGCAGCCCGTGGACAGGTAAGGGGGCAACTAATGAAAAACTGTTTTTT

size: -
J: TRBJ1-1
D: -
V: TRBV13
CDR3: CASSVGQLNTEAFF
DNA: TGTGCCAGCAGCGTTGGACAGTTGAACACTGAAGCTTTCTTT

size: -
J: TRBJ2-1
D: TRBD1
V: TRBV5-4
CDR3: CASSLRGQGWDEQFF
DNA: TGTGCCAGCAGCTTGCGAGGACAGGGTTGGGATGAGCAGTTCTTC

size: -
J: TRBJ2-1
D: TRBD2
V: TRBV28
CDR3: CASAQPGTTSNNEQFF
DNA: TGTGCCAGCGCCCAACCTGGGACTACTAGTAATAATGAGCAGTTCTTC

size: -
J: TRBJ1-4
D: -
V: TRBV2
CDR3: CASSEDRSYNEKLFF
DNA: TGTGCCAGCAGTGAAGACAGGAGCTATAATGAAAAACTGTTTTTT

size: -
J: TRBJ2-6
D: -
V: TRBV6-1
CDR3: CASLLIGSGANVLTF
DNA: TGTGCCAGCCTCCTAATCGGCTCTGGGGCCAACGTCCTGACTTTC

size: -
J: TRBJ2-7
D: -
V: TRBV5-6
CDR3: CASSSGLRLPYEQYF
DNA: TGTGCCAGCAGCTCCGGACTGAGGTTGCCTTACGAGCAGTACTTC

size: -
J: TRBJ2-1
D: -
V: TRBV5-1
CDR3: CASSGGNRETYNEQFF
DNA: TGCGCCAGCAGCGGTGGAAACAGGGAAACTTACAATGAGCAGTTCTTC

size: -
J: TRBJ2-1
D: TRBD2
V: TRBV9
CDR3: CASSVGLAGLDNEQFF
DNA: TGTGCCAGCAGCGTCGGACTAGCGGGATTAGACAATGAGCAGTTCTTC

size: -
J: TRBJ2-5
D: -
V: TRBV28
CDR3: CASSLRFQETQYF
DNA: TGTGCCAGCAGTTTACGGTTCCAAGAGACCCAGTACTTC

size: -
J: TRBJ2-2
D: -
V: TRBV9
CDR3: CASNPGTTNTGELFF
DNA: TGTGCCAGCAATCCCGGGACAACGAACACCGGGGAGCTGTTTTTT

size: once
J: TRBJ1-2
D: TRBD1
V: TRBV27
CDR3: CASSLDRGRYGYTF
DNA: TGTGCCAGCAGTTTGGACAGGGGTCGGTATGGCTACACCTTC

size: -
J: TRBJ2-1
D: TRBD1
V: TRBV6-5
CDR3: CASRPGQGLAREQFF
DNA: TGTGCCAGCAGACCGGGACAGGGGCTAGCTCGTGAGCAGTTCTTC

size: -
J: TRBJ1-1
D: -
V: TRBV7-9
CDR3: CASSHDRVEAFF
DNA: TGTGCCAGCAGCCACGACCGGGTTGAAGCTTTCTTT

size: -
J: TRBJ2-7
D: TRBD1
V: TRBV5-1
CDR3: CASRTGLMNEQYF
DNA: TGCGCCAGCCGGACAGGGTTGATGAACGAGCAGTACTTC

size: -
J: TRBJ2-5
D: -
V: TRBV5-1
CDR3: CASSGWEKSTETQYF
DNA: TGCGCCAGCAGCGGATGGGAGAAAAGTACAGAGACCCAGTACTTC

size: once
J: TRBJ2-5
D: -
V: TRBV15
CDR3: CATSRDYFPSVYQETQYF
DNA: TGTGCCACCAGCAGAGATTACTTCCCCTCCGTATACCAAGAGACCCAGTACTTC

size: once
J: TRBJ1-1
D: TRBD1
V: TRBV5-4
CDR3: CASSLGATGIGTEAFF
DNA: TGTGCCAGCAGCTTGGGCGCGACAGGGATCGGCACTGAAGCTTTCTTT

size: -
J: TRBJ2-5
D: TRBD2
V: TRBV4-1
CDR3: CASSPGLAGSETQYF
DNA: TGCGCCAGCAGCCCCGGACTAGCGGGATCAGAGACCCAGTACTTC

size: -
J: TRBJ2-7
D: -
V: TRBV7-9
CDR3: CASSRPRNIAAYEQYF
DNA: TGTGCCAGCAGCAGACCTCGGAATATAGCGGCCTACGAGCAGTACTTC

size: -
J: TRBJ2-3
D: -
V: TRBV19
CDR3: CASRGQRKNTDTQYF
DNA: TGTGCCAGTAGAGGACAGCGGAAAAACACAGATACGCAGTATTTT

size: -
J: TRBJ2-3
D: -
V: TRBV7-2
CDR3: CASNEFSTDTQYF
DNA: TGTGCCAGCAATGAGTTTAGCACAGATACGCAGTATTTT

size: -
J: TRBJ2-2
D: -
V: TRBV4-1
CDR3: CASSQVNLGLPNTGELFF
DNA: TGCGCCAGCAGCCAAGTTAATTTGGGACTCCCGAACACCGGGGAGCTGTTTTTT

size: -
J: TRBJ1-3
D: -
V: TRBV10-3
CDR3: CAITAAGNTIYF
DNA: TGTGCCATCACAGCGGCCGGAAACACCATATATTTT

size: -
J: TRBJ2-7
D: -
V: TRBV11-2
CDR3: CASSFTQAYEQYF
DNA: TGTGCCAGCAGCTTTACACAAGCCTACGAGCAGTACTTC

size: -
J: TRBJ2-1
D: -
V: TRBV4-1
CDR3: CASSPMSSNEQFF
DNA: TGCGCCAGCAGCCCTATGAGCTCGAATGAGCAGTTCTTC

size: -
J: TRBJ2-1
D: TRBD2
V: TRBV4-2
CDR3: CASSQGTSGDEQFF
DNA: TGTGCCAGCAGCCAGGGGACTAGCGGCGATGAGCAGTTCTTC

size: -
J: TRBJ1-2
D: TRBD1
V: TRBV9
CDR3: CASSAGQGDGYTF
DNA: TGTGCCAGCAGCGCAGGACAGGGCGATGGCTACACCTTC

size: -
J: TRBJ2-7
D: -
V: TRBV21-1
CDR3: CASSVRQGAERLEHF
DNA: TGTGCCAGCAGCGTTCGACAGGGGGCCGAAAGGTTAGAGCACTTC

size: -
J: TRBJ2-3
D: -
V: TRBV11-3
CDR3: CASSPYTDTQYF
DNA: TGTGCCAGCAGCCCCTACACAGATACGCAGTATTTT

size: -
J: TRBJ2-3
D: -
V: TRBV28
CDR3: CASGFTGTYTDTQYF
DNA: TGTGCCAGCGGATTTACAGGGACGTACACAGATACGCAGTATTTT

size: -
J: TRBJ2-7
D: TRBD1
V: TRBV6-5
CDR3: CASSPGGVGEQYF
DNA: TGTGCCAGCAGCCCAGGGGGCGTGGGAGAGCAGTACTTC

size: once
J: TRBJ2-5
D: -
V: TRBV9
CDR3: CASSVSSRGGFETQYF
DNA: TGTGCCAGCAGCGTAAGCTCCAGGGGTGGATTTGAGACCCAGTACTTC

size: -
J: TRBJ2-2
D: TRBD1
V: TRBV5-5
CDR3: CASSSPGTGSKNTGELFF
DNA: TGTGCCAGCAGCTCCCCTGGGACAGGGTCCAAGAACACCGGGGAGCTGTTTTTT

size: -
J: TRBJ1-3
D: TRBD1
V: TRBV4-1
CDR3: CASSRDRASGNTIYF
DNA: TGCGCCAGCAGCCGAGACAGGGCCTCTGGAAACACCATATATTTT

size: -
J: TRBJ1-4
D: -
V: TRBV28
CDR3: CASSLGGAREKLFF
DNA: TGTGCCAGCAGTTTAGGGGGGGCGAGAGAAAAACTGTTTTTT

size: -
J: TRBJ2-1
D: TRBD2
V: TRBV15
CDR3: CATSRVSVAGVYNEQFF
DNA: TGTGCCACCAGCAGAGTCAGCGTAGCGGGGGTCTACAATGAGCAGTTCTTC

size: once
J: TRBJ2-1
D: TRBD1
V: TRBV5-5
CDR3: CASSSEQGFGNEQFF
DNA: TGTGCCAGCAGCTCCGAACAGGGGTTTGGCAATGAGCAGTTCTTC

size: -
J: TRBJ1-1
D: TRBD1
V: TRBV5-1
CDR3: CASSLGGSPGGTEAFF
DNA: TGCGCCAGCAGCTTAGGAGGGTCGCCAGGGGGCACTGAAGCTTTCTTT

size: -
J: TRBJ2-1
D: -
V: TRBV28
CDR3: CASSLIASSSYNEQFF
DNA: TGTGCCAGCAGTTTGATAGCGTCAAGCTCCTACAATGAGCAGTTCTTC

size: -
J: TRBJ2-7
D: TRBD1
V: TRBV7-6
CDR3: CASSRQGTYEQYF
DNA: TGTGCCAGCAGCCGACAGGGCACCTACGAGCAGTACTTC

size: -
J: TRBJ2-7
D: -
V: TRBV9
CDR3: CASSVGSGSVYEQYF
DNA: TGTGCCAGCAGCGTAGGGTCAGGGTCGGTCTACGAGCAGTACTTC

size: -
J: TRBJ2-7
D: TRBD1
V: TRBV28
CDR3: CASSLWRGQTYEQYF
DNA: TGTGCCAGCAGTTTATGGAGGGGGCAGACCTACGAGCAGTACTTC

size: -
J: TRBJ2-3
D: TRBD2
V: TRBV11-3
CDR3: CASSLDWTSSDTQYF
DNA: TGTGCCAGCAGCTTAGATTGGACTAGTTCAGATACGCAGTATTTT